This T cell receptor beta chain emerged from a study of T cell responses to AZD1222 COVID-19 vaccine. Study observations and caveats: Following two doses of AZD1222, Spike-specific TCR breadth and depth rose. Reports say nearly half of spike-specific TCRs go after unmutated variant regions.

Sequencing used immunoSEQ multiplex PCR; TCRdb keeps in-frame clones, though not all of them. In the table there are around 110,000 clones, roughly nine tenths of which are singletons. Comment on this clone: Its antigen is not known.

The CDR3 totals 16 residues. Germline V gene sequence: CDR1 LGHDT, CDR2 YNNKEL (reference sequence). Trimming removed 2 bases from V and 0 bases from J, with 14 bases in between. Sequenced material: peripheral blood, taken on day 0 of AZD1222 vaccination. This TCR came from an adult in good health. This rearrangement joins TRBV3-1 (or the pseudogene TRBV3-2) to TRBJ2-7, with a weak D call TRBD2 (6 bases). CDR3 sequence reads: CASSQNRDLRSYEQYF. The DNA for the CDR3 is TGTGCCAGCAGCCAAAATAGGGACTTACGCTCCTACGAGCAGTACTTC.